Below, 24 T cell receptor beta chains from the same sample are listed, as sequenced in a study of cytomegalovirus exposure and HLA in healthy donors. PCR was performed using 60 Vbeta and 13 Jbeta primers. Some clones are missing from TCRdb's copy, which holds only in-frame ones; the method was immunoSEQ multiplex PCR. The table lists 190,000 or so clones, around four fifths of them singletons, with 1.6% in the top ten. Specimen: PBMCs. The receptors originated from a man aged 45-60 years in good health and CMV-seronegative.

The chain carries TRBV7-2 and TRBJ1-2; D is uncertain. CDR3 length equals 12 residues. V lost 4 bases to trimming and J lost 10 bases, with 13 bases between them. CDR1 is SGHTA and CDR2 is FQGNSA in the germline V gene. The CDR3: CASSSTVRDYTF. As DNA, the CDR3 is TGTGCCAGCAGCTCGACCGTCCGGGACTACACCTTC. Drawing the rest from reference TRBV7-2 and TRBJ1-2, the complete variable domain is GAGVSQSPSNKVTEKGKDVELRCDPISGHTALYWYRQSLGQGLEFLIYFQGNSAPDKSGLPSDRFSAERTGGSVSTLTIQRTQQEDSAVYLCASSSTVRDYTFGSGTRLTVV.

As for this clone: One end of the junction varies from germline; a read error may be responsible. CDR3 coding DNA: TGTTCCAGCAGCTTTCCCCCAGGGGCCTACGAGCAGTACTTC. It translates to CSSSFPPGAYEQYF. The genes are TRBV7-9 and TRBJ2-7; possible D gene TRBD1, 6 bases. The CDR3 length is 14 residues. Germline CDR1 SEHNR, CDR2 FQNEAQ (reference sequence). Supplemented by reference TRBV7-9 and TRBJ2-7, the full variable domain reads DTGVSQNPRHKITKRGQNVTFRCDPISEHNRLYWYRQTLGQGPEFLTYFQNEAQLEKSRLLSDRFSAERPKGSFSTLEIQRTEQGDSAMYLCSSSFPPGAYEQYFGPGTRLTVT.

V usage is TRBV6-4 and J usage is TRBJ2-1; TRBD2 might be the D (6 bases). V gave up 4 bases and J gave up 1 base, with 11 bases separating them. The CDR3 runs to 15 residues. CDR1 is MRHNA, CDR2 SNTAGT, per germline. The CDR3 nucleotides read TGTGCCAGCAGTGCAGTCGGGAGTTCCTACAATGAGCAGTTCTTC. Translating gives CASSAVGSSYNEQFF.

The CDR3 nucleotides read TGTGCCAGCAGTCCGGGACTAGCGGGGGAATACAATGAGCAGTTCTTC. It translates to CASSPGLAGEYNEQFF. The chain joins TRBV2 to TRBJ2-1; 14 bases fit TRBD2. The CDR3 spans 16 residues. J was trimmed by 4 bases and V by 5 bases; bases with no gene match: 4. CDR1 and CDR2 from the germline V gene are SNHLY and FYNNEI.

The V gene is TRBV28, the J gene TRBJ1-5; 12 bases align to TRBD1. V was pared by 5 bases and J by 0 bases, with 11 bases of the junction left unmatched. Germline values: CDR1 MDHEN, CDR2 SYDVKM. The CDR3 totals 19 residues. The CDR3 DNA is TGTGCCAGCAGTCCCCCGGGACAGGGGGCGCGATATAGCAATCAGCCCCAGCATTTT. It is translated as CASSPPGQGARYSNQPQHF.

V and J are TRBV7-9 and TRBJ1-1, with TRBD1 as a possible D gene (5 bases). Germline CDR1 and CDR2: SEHNR and FQNEAQ (reference sequence). The CDR3 is made up of 16 amino acids. The V end lost 10 bases, the J end lost 1 base, and 22 bases lay between the germline ends. CDR3 in amino acids: CATSAGVGQRNTEAFF. In nucleotides, the CDR3 is TGTGCCACCTCCGCGGGAGTAGGACAACGGAACACTGAAGCTTTCTTT.

This clone was detected a few times. V and J are TRBV11-2 and TRBJ2-5; perhaps TRBD1 as D (6 bases). Trimming left V 5 bases short and J 1 base short, with 11 bases between. CDR1 is SGHAT and CDR2 is FQNNGV in the germline V gene. The CDR3 consists of 14 residues. The CDR3 sequence is CASSPGHTQETQYF. DNA for the CDR3: TGTGCCAGCAGCCCGGGACACACCCAAGAGACCCAGTACTTC.

This chain connects TRBV4-3 to TRBJ2-2, with 11 bases lining up with TRBD2. The CDR3 totals 16 residues. J lost 6 bases, V lost 4 bases, and 7 bases had no gene match. Per the germline V gene, CDR1 is LGHNA and CDR2 is YSLEER. The DNA for the CDR3 is TGCGCCAGCAGCCCTGACTCTAGCGGGGGGCCCGGGGAGCTGTTTTTT. Its protein is CASSPDSSGGPGELFF.

This clone was counted only a few times. J is TRBJ2-3 and V is TRBV12-1; TRBD2, the D gene given by the table, was not confirmed from the DNA. TRBV12-1 is a recognized pseudogene. The CDR3 has 12 amino acids. CDR3 protein: CAFRAGGPTQYF. DNA of the CDR3: TGTGCTTTCAGGGCGGGGGGTCCTACGCAGTATTTT.

This chain joins TRBV18 and TRBJ1-1; possible D gene TRBD1, 6 bases. V was shortened by 4 bases and J by 2 bases, with 17 bases between the two germline ends. The CDR3 extends over 16 amino acids. Germline V lookup: CDR1 KGHSH, CDR2 LQKENI. In DNA, the CDR3 is TGTGCCAGCTCACGGGGGGGGCGCAGGTCTAACACTGAAGCTTTCTTT. This gives the protein CASSRGGRRSNTEAFF.

The chain recombines TRBV28 with TRBJ2-7; possible D gene TRBD2, 6 bases. Germline values: CDR1 MDHEN, CDR2 SYDVKM. The CDR3 has 16 amino acids. Trimming left V 5 bases short and J 0 bases short, with 17 bases between. The CDR3 region is CASSTGFWTNSYEQYF. In DNA form, the CDR3 reads TGTGCCAGCAGTACAGGCTTTTGGACTAACTCCTACGAGCAGTACTTC. The full variable domain, its missing parts supplied by reference TRBV28 and TRBJ2-7, is DVKVTQSSRYLVKRTGEKVFLECVQDMDHENMFWYRQDPGLGLRLIYFSYDVKMKEKGDIPEGYSVSREKKERFSLILESASTNQTSMYLCASSTGFWTNSYEQYFGPGTRLTVT.

The genes are TRBV29-1 and TRBJ2-3, with 7 bases lining up with TRBD2. The germline V gene encodes CDR1 SQVTM and CDR2 ANQGSEA. V trimming: 2 bases; J trimming: 3 bases; junction bases outside the gene matches: 5. The CDR3 runs 14 residues. CDR3: CSVERGVGTDTQYF. The CDR3 coding sequence is TGCAGCGTTGAACGGGGGGTAGGAACAGATACGCAGTATTTT.

This chain uses TRBV7-9 with TRBJ2-2; D call uncertain. V was clipped by 5 bases and J by 6 bases, with 7 bases between them. This CDR3 comprises 12 residues. From germline, CDR1 is SEHNR and CDR2 FQNEAQ (reference sequence). CDR3 region: CASSPISGELFF. CDR3 DNA: TGTGCCAGCAGCCCTATCTCCGGGGAGCTGTTTTTT.

The chain uses TRBV9 and TRBJ1-1; D uncertain. This CDR3 spans 15 amino acids. Trimming took 0 bases from V and 6 from J, leaving 15 bases between them. Germline V gene data show CDR1 as SGDLS and CDR2 as YYNGEE. CDR3 sequence: CASSVAVGSRAEAFF. The CDR3 bases are TGTGCCAGCAGCGTAGCTGTTGGAAGTCGGGCTGAAGCTTTCTTT.

This clone appeared a single time. This chain connects TRBV2 to TRBJ2-7; 9 nucleotides align to TRBD2. The CDR3 is 15 amino acids. The J segment lost 2 bases and the V segment lost 6 bases, leaving 8 bases of the junction unmatched. The germline CDR1 and CDR2 sequences are SNHLY and FYNNEI. The CDR3 loop is CASRQNSGGPYEQYF. The CDR3 DNA reads as TGTGCCAGCAGGCAAAATAGCGGGGGACCCTACGAGCAGTACTTC. The entire variable domain, with the rest obtained from reference TRBV2 and TRBJ2-7, is as follows: EPEVTQTPSHQVTQMGQEVILRCVPISNHLYFYWYRQILGQKVEFLVSFYNNEISEKSEIFDDQFSVERPDGSNFTLKIRSTKLEDSAMYFCASRQNSGGPYEQYFGPGTRLTVT.

CDR3 sequence: CASSFYDRGRSPLHF. The CDR3 DNA sequence: TGTGCCAGCAGCTTTTACGACAGGGGGCGTTCACCCCTCCACTTT. The chain carries TRBV7-2 and TRBJ1-6; 10 positions agree with TRBD1. The CDR3 has 15 residues. The V gene's germline CDR1 is SGHTA and CDR2 FQGNSA. V lost 3 bases and J lost 9; bases outside the gene matches: 5.

V gene TRBV7-2 combines with J gene TRBJ2-1; 16 positions agree with TRBD2. The CDR3 contains 18 residues. V lost 5 bases to trimming and J lost 5 bases; unmatched junction nucleotides: 9. Germline V gives CDR1 SGHTA, CDR2 FQGNSA. CDR3 protein: CASSPRGLAGGLDNEQFF. CDR3 nucleotides: TGTGCCAGCAGCCCGCGGGGACTAGCGGGAGGGCTTGACAATGAGCAGTTCTTC.

This clone is a singleton in its sample. V and J are TRBV7-8 and TRBJ1-2, with 9 bases matching TRBD1. The CDR3 has 14 amino acids. The V and J ends lost 3 bases and 4 bases, in that order; junction bases with no gene match: 3. CDR1 is SGHVS, CDR2 FQNEAQ, per germline. The CDR3 sequence is CASSFQGQGYGYTF. CDR3 in DNA: TGTGCCAGCAGCTTTCAGGGACAGGGCTATGGCTACACCTTC.

The chain recombines TRBV7-8 with TRBJ1-2; D ambiguous. The germline gives CDR1 SGHVS, CDR2 FQNEAQ. The CDR3 spans 15 residues. Trimming left V 8 bases short and J 0 bases short, with 16 bases between. CDR3 bases: TGTGCCAGCGGTCCGCTTCGAGAGGCTAACTATGGCTACACCTTC. Its translation is CASGPLREANYGYTF.

The chain couples TRBV5-1 to TRBJ2-5, with unresolved D. Near its end, the DNA agrees better with TRBJ2-7, so the J call may be wrong. Per the germline V gene, CDR1 is SGHRS and CDR2 is YFSETQ. The CDR3 is 14 amino acids. CDR3 sequence: CASSLKQSSYEQYF. For the CDR3, the DNA is TGCGCCAGCAGCTTGAAACAGAGCTCCTACGAGCAGTACTTC.

The J gene is TRBJ2-3, the V gene TRBV5-8; D is unresolved. V lost 1 base to trimming and J lost 4 bases, with 13 bases between them. CDR3 size: 15 residues. Germline lookup yields CDR1 SGHTS and CDR2 YDEGEE. CDR3 nucleotides: TGTGCCAGCAGCTTGCGGTCCGTTCGGGCAGATACGCAGTATTTT. Translation: CASSLRSVRADTQYF.

This clone has just one count. V usage is TRBV6-1 and J usage is TRBJ2-5; perhaps TRBD2 as D (6 bases). The better agreement between TRBJ2-7 and the DNA end casts doubt on the J call. Germline V gives CDR1 MNHNS, CDR2 SASEGT. The CDR3 length is 14 residues. The CDR3 DNA follows: TGTGCCACCCAAGATGGCGGGGAAGTATACGAGCAGTACTTC. Translating it yields CATQDGGEVYEQYF.

The chain links TRBV7-9 to TRBJ2-1; weak D call: TRBD2 (5 bases). V lost 6 bases and J 0 bases, leaving 15 bases between the germline ends. This CDR3 contains 16 residues. The germline gives CDR1 SEHNR, CDR2 FQNEAQ (reference sequence). Here the CDR3 reads CASRSEGYSSYNEQFF. CDR3 in DNA: TGTGCCAGCAGGTCAGAGGGCTACAGCTCCTACAATGAGCAGTTCTTC.

This chain connects TRBV5-6 to TRBJ1-5; the match to TRBD1 covers 10 bases. Germline V gene data show CDR1 as SGHDT and CDR2 as YYEEEE. V shed 1 base and J 3 bases; nucleotides not matched to a gene: 7. This CDR3 is built from 17 residues. The CDR3 sequence: CASSLRTGGRNNQPQHF. The DNA of the CDR3 is TGTGCCAGCAGCTTGAGGACAGGGGGAAGGAACAATCAGCCCCAGCATTTT. The full variable domain, completed using reference TRBV5-6 and TRBJ1-5, is DAGVTQSPTHLIKTRGQQVTLRCSPKSGHDTVSWYQQALGQGPQFIFQYYEEEERQRGNFPDRFSGHQFPNYSSELNVNALLLGDSALYLCASSLRTGGRNNQPQHFGDGTRLSIL.